This entry lists 4 T cell receptor beta chains sequenced from one sample in a study of blood T cells in healthy people across ages. Next came a second PCR, run for roughly 6 to 11 cycles, which used a sample-barcoded 5' primer along with a J-beta primer mix. Using its own MiXCR run on the 5' RACE reads, TCRdb lists one record per CDR3 protein. The sample yields about 670,000 distinct CDR3 sequences, roughly half seen once. The sequenced sample consisted of blood. These TCRs come from a woman of 80 years or more in good health.

This clonotype was counted many times. The chain uses TRBV29-1 and TRBJ2-3; 11 bases are a match to TRBD2. CDR3 length: 15 amino acids. CDR1 SQVTM and CDR2 ANQGSEA come from the germline V gene. J was trimmed by 4 bases and V by 6 bases; bases with no gene match: 9. CDR3: CSVATSGVPPDTQYF. The CDR3 nucleotides are TGCAGCGTGGCGACTAGCGGGGTCCCCCCAGATACGCAGTATTTT.

This chain joins TRBV29-1 and TRBJ1-4; D is ambiguous. The germline V gene encodes CDR1 SQVTM and CDR2 ANQGSEA. The length of the CDR3 is 13 residues. Trimming removed 6 bases from V and 8 bases from J, with 16 bases in between. The CDR3 region is CSVIQHLGEKLFF. Here the CDR3 DNA reads TGCAGCGTAATCCAGCACCTGGGAGAAAAACTGTTTTTT.

The V gene is TRBV25-1, the J gene TRBJ1-2; D is perhaps TRBD1 (6 bases). CDR1 and CDR2 (germline): MGHDK, SYGVNS. The V gene lost 6 bases and the J gene lost 1 base, with 15 bases spanning the gap. There are 15 residues in the CDR3. The CDR3 sequence: CASSGWGADNYGYTF. The CDR3 coding sequence is TGTGCCAGCAGCGGCTGGGGGGCAGATAACTATGGCTACACCTTC.

In the case of this clonotype: A much larger clone lies one base from this, so it may be a read error. The chain carries TRBV20-1 and TRBJ2-1, with D hard to call. The germline gives CDR1 DFQATT, CDR2 SNEGSKA (reference sequence). This CDR3 spans 13 amino acids. This CDR3 reads CNASPGSYNEQFF. DNA of the CDR3: TGCAATGCTAGTCCGGGCTCCTACAATGAGCAGTTCTTC.